Listed here is a single T cell receptor (beta chain). Its antigen is not known. Using immunoSEQ multiplex PCR, the repertoire was profiled, and TCRdb retains in-frame clones only, with some absent. The sample holds some 110,000 clones, more than 65% seen once. This sample was included in a study of radiotherapy plus CTLA-4 blockade in lung cancer. Receiving focal radiation plus CTLA-4 blockade with ipilimumab were patients who had chemo-refractory metastatic non-small-cell lung cancer. This CDR3 region has 14 residues. The V and J ends lost 4 bases and 1 base respectively, with 8 bases between them. The germline CDR1 and CDR2 sequences are GTSNPN and SVGIG (reference sequence). Overall study findings and caveats: Among reported predictors of response, early blood T cell clone dynamics with interferon-beta performed best. TCR clones from tumors expanded in blood after radiotherapy plus ipilimumab.

The V gene is TRBV30, the J gene TRBJ2-6; TRBD1 is a possible D gene (6 bases). The clonotype comes from a human donor with non-small cell lung cancer that progressed on radiotherapy plus ipilimumab. Some clones in this sample may be carry-over from other donors' samples. The sequences come from peripheral blood, collected from a patient treated with radiotherapy plus ipilimumab. CDR3 DNA: TGTGCCTGGACAGGGGAGTCTGGGGCCAACGTCCTGACTTTC. Encoded protein: CAWTGESGANVLTF.